These T cell receptor beta chains were read from a single sample in a study of T cells in Graves' hyperthyroidism and ophthalmopathy. TCRdb reanalysed the multiplex PCR reads using MiXCR and keeps one entry per CDR3 protein. The sample has a few hundred thousand distinct CDR3 sequences; around 13% are singletons. Sequenced material: blood. These receptors were taken from a woman aged 40 to 50 with Graves' hyperthyroidism. The CDR3 runs from the conserved cysteine through the conserved F or W. Each record gives: J gene, clone size, D gene, V gene, CDR3 protein, CDR3 DNA. A D gene is named only where the DNA matches it firmly. Where a row states a size, it is once, few, many or the class of an expanded clone; other rows omit it.

j_gene: TRBJ2-3; abundance: many; d_gene: TRBD2; v_gene: TRBV7-2; CDR3aa: CASSGRLSGRSDTQYF; CDR3nt: TGTGCCAGCAGCGGACGACTTAGCGGGAGATCAGATACGCAGTATTTT
j_gene: TRBJ1-5; abundance: .; d_gene: TRBD1; v_gene: TRBV29-1; CDR3aa: CSVADREYQPQHF; CDR3nt: TGCAGCGTCGCTGACAGGGAATATCAGCCCCAGCATTTT
j_gene: TRBJ1-5; abundance: .; d_gene: .; v_gene: TRBV28; CDR3aa: CATDSGASNQPQHF; CDR3nt: TGTGCCACTGACTCCGGGGCTAGCAATCAGCCCCAGCATTTT
j_gene: TRBJ2-7; abundance: many; d_gene: .; v_gene: TRBV9; CDR3aa: CASSVAAAYSYEQYF; CDR3nt: TGTGCCAGCAGCGTAGCAGCGGCCTACTCCTACGAGCAGTACTTC
j_gene: TRBJ2-3; abundance: many; d_gene: .; v_gene: TRBV5-1; CDR3aa: CASSLGPGRGTDTQYF; CDR3nt: TGCGCCAGCAGCTTAGGACCAGGCCGTGGCACAGATACGCAGTATTTT
j_gene: TRBJ2-5; abundance: many; d_gene: .; v_gene: TRBV5-1; CDR3aa: CASSFPSGGQETQYF; CDR3nt: TGCGCCAGCAGCTTCCCTTCGGGTGGGCAAGAGACCCAGTACTTC
j_gene: TRBJ2-1; abundance: .; d_gene: .; v_gene: TRBV5-1; CDR3aa: CASSVGVGNEQFF; CDR3nt: TGCGCCAGCAGCGTCGGAGTGGGGAATGAGCAGTTCTTC
j_gene: TRBJ1-5; abundance: .; d_gene: .; v_gene: TRBV5-1; CDR3aa: CASSLGGFGQPQHF; CDR3nt: TGCGCCAGCAGCTTGGGAGGTTTTGGTCAGCCCCAGCATTTT
j_gene: TRBJ1-1; abundance: many; d_gene: .; v_gene: TRBV30; CDR3aa: CAWSVSHRAAEAFF; CDR3nt: TGTGCCTGGAGTGTATCCCACCGAGCAGCTGAAGCTTTCTTT
j_gene: TRBJ2-7; abundance: many; d_gene: .; v_gene: TRBV20-1; CDR3aa: CSARDPMTGRSSYEQYF; CDR3nt: TGCAGTGCTAGAGACCCTATGACAGGCCGGAGCTCCTACGAGCAGTACTTC
j_gene: TRBJ2-7; abundance: few; d_gene: TRBD2; v_gene: TRBV4-2; CDR3aa: CASSQPGLAGAGYEQYF; CDR3nt: TGTGCCAGCAGCCAACCGGGACTAGCGGGAGCTGGCTACGAGCAGTACTTC
j_gene: TRBJ2-7; abundance: many; d_gene: .; v_gene: TRBV6-1; CDR3aa: CASRTGTEVMEQYF; CDR3nt: TGTGCCAGCAGGACCGGGACTGAGGTTATGGAGCAGTACTTC
j_gene: TRBJ2-3; abundance: many; d_gene: .; v_gene: TRBV3-1; CDR3aa: CASSQGQYLADTQYF; CDR3nt: TGTGCCAGCAGCCAAGGACAGTATTTAGCAGATACGCAGTATTTT
j_gene: TRBJ2-7; abundance: many; d_gene: TRBD1; v_gene: TRBV6-1; CDR3aa: CASSTGTGLGYEQYF; CDR3nt: TGTGCCAGCAGTACCGGGACAGGGTTGGGTTACGAGCAGTACTTC
j_gene: TRBJ2-1; abundance: .; d_gene: TRBD1; v_gene: TRBV6-9; CDR3aa: CASSYGQGTYNEQFF; CDR3nt: TGTGCCAGCAGTTATGGACAGGGGACCTACAATGAGCAGTTCTTC
j_gene: TRBJ2-7; abundance: .; d_gene: TRBD2; v_gene: TRBV6-1; CDR3aa: CASSESASGRGEQYF; CDR3nt: TGTGCCAGCAGTGAATCGGCTAGCGGGAGAGGCGAGCAGTACTTC
j_gene: TRBJ2-1; abundance: .; d_gene: TRBD1; v_gene: TRBV12-3/TRBV12-4; CDR3aa: CASSTGTGLFPSYNEQFF; CDR3nt: TGTGCCAGCAGTACCGGGACAGGGTTATTTCCATCCTACAATGAGCAGTTCTTC
j_gene: TRBJ2-7; abundance: .; d_gene: .; v_gene: TRBV7-3; CDR3aa: CASSWVVGDEQYF; CDR3nt: TGTGCCAGCAGCTGGGTGGTGGGTGACGAGCAGTACTTC
j_gene: TRBJ2-6; abundance: .; d_gene: .; v_gene: TRBV3-1; CDR3aa: CASSQVGLGANVLTF; CDR3nt: TGTGCCAGCAGCCAAGTGGGGCTTGGGGCCAACGTCCTGACTTTC
j_gene: TRBJ1-2; abundance: many; d_gene: .; v_gene: TRBV3-1; CDR3aa: CASSQAGGVVGYTF; CDR3nt: TGTGCCAGCAGCCAAGCCGGGGGCGTCGTTGGCTACACCTTC
j_gene: TRBJ1-2; abundance: .; d_gene: .; v_gene: TRBV5-8; CDR3aa: CASSPRGNYSYTF; CDR3nt: TGTGCCAGCAGTCCCCGGGGGAACTATAGCTACACCTTC
j_gene: TRBJ2-1; abundance: many; d_gene: TRBD2; v_gene: TRBV29-1; CDR3aa: CSVDGSGRYNEQFF; CDR3nt: TGCAGCGTTGACGGTAGCGGGAGGTACAATGAGCAGTTCTTC
j_gene: TRBJ2-1; abundance: many; d_gene: TRBD2; v_gene: TRBV12-3/TRBV12-4; CDR3aa: CASSRGSGLPSYNEQFF; CDR3nt: TGTGCCAGCAGTCGGGGTAGCGGGCTCCCCTCCTACAATGAGCAGTTCTTC
j_gene: TRBJ2-2; abundance: many; d_gene: .; v_gene: TRBV5-1; CDR3aa: CASSFYSPNTGELFF; CDR3nt: TGCGCCAGCAGCTTTTACAGCCCGAACACCGGGGAGCTGTTTTTT
j_gene: TRBJ2-1; abundance: many; d_gene: .; v_gene: TRBV3-1; CDR3aa: CASSLSNEQFF; CDR3nt: TGTGCCAGCAGCCTCTCCAATGAGCAGTTCTTC
j_gene: TRBJ2-2; abundance: many; d_gene: TRBD1; v_gene: TRBV20-1; CDR3aa: CSARRTGTADTGELFF; CDR3nt: TGCAGTGCTAGGAGGACCGGGACAGCGGACACCGGGGAGCTGTTTTTT
j_gene: TRBJ2-6; abundance: many; d_gene: .; v_gene: TRBV28; CDR3aa: CASSLFRQFSGANVLTF; CDR3nt: TGTGCCAGCAGTTTATTTCGACAGTTCTCTGGGGCCAACGTCCTGACTTTC
j_gene: TRBJ2-7; abundance: many; d_gene: .; v_gene: TRBV5-1; CDR3aa: CASSSPTFAPFEYEQYF; CDR3nt: TGCGCCAGCAGCTCCCCGACCTTTGCCCCCTTCGAGTACGAGCAGTACTTC
j_gene: TRBJ1-2; abundance: .; d_gene: TRBD1; v_gene: TRBV20-1; CDR3aa: CSAWTGQGYTF; CDR3nt: TGCAGTGCGTGGACAGGGCAGGGCTACACCTTC
j_gene: TRBJ2-3; abundance: few; d_gene: TRBD1; v_gene: TRBV6-1; CDR3aa: CASFGQGDTQYF; CDR3nt: TGTGCCAGCTTTGGACAGGGAGATACGCAGTATTTT
j_gene: TRBJ2-4; abundance: many; d_gene: .; v_gene: TRBV6-1; CDR3aa: CASSEAGGPGNIQYF; CDR3nt: TGTGCCAGCAGTGAAGCGGGGGGACCTGGGAACATTCAGTACTTC
j_gene: TRBJ1-5; abundance: many; d_gene: TRBD1; v_gene: TRBV29-1; CDR3aa: CSVGQDQPQHF; CDR3nt: TGCAGCGTCGGACAGGATCAGCCCCAGCATTTT
j_gene: TRBJ2-7; abundance: many; d_gene: TRBD2; v_gene: TRBV28; CDR3aa: CASRLKASGPYEQYF; CDR3nt: TGTGCCAGCAGGCTTAAAGCTAGCGGTCCCTACGAGCAGTACTTC
j_gene: TRBJ2-7; abundance: many; d_gene: TRBD2; v_gene: TRBV20-1; CDR3aa: CSAGARTSGEQYF; CDR3nt: TGCAGTGCGGGGGCCAGGACTAGCGGTGAGCAGTACTTC
j_gene: TRBJ2-4; abundance: many; d_gene: .; v_gene: TRBV11-2; CDR3aa: CASSLAGTNIQYF; CDR3nt: TGTGCCAGCAGCTTGGCAGGGACGAACATTCAGTACTTC
j_gene: TRBJ1-5; abundance: many; d_gene: .; v_gene: TRBV30; CDR3aa: CAWSTGVGASNQPQHF; CDR3nt: TGTGCCTGGAGTACGGGGGTAGGGGCGAGCAATCAGCCCCAGCATTTT
j_gene: TRBJ1-1; abundance: once; d_gene: .; v_gene: TRBV18; CDR3aa: CAGSPPGGNTEAFF; CDR3nt: TGTGCCGGCTCACCACCCGGCGGAAACACTGAAGCTTTCTTT
j_gene: TRBJ2-7; abundance: few; d_gene: .; v_gene: TRBV29-1; CDR3aa: CSVADSTYEQYF; CDR3nt: TGCAGCGTCGCAGACAGCACCTACGAGCAGTACTTC
j_gene: TRBJ2-7; abundance: many; d_gene: TRBD2; v_gene: TRBV20-1; CDR3aa: CSARDSSGRTRSYEQYF; CDR3nt: TGCAGTGCTAGAGATAGCAGCGGGAGAACTCGCTCCTACGAGCAGTACTTC
j_gene: TRBJ1-5; abundance: many; d_gene: .; v_gene: TRBV10-3; CDR3aa: CAISESQGNQPQHF; CDR3nt: TGTGCCATCAGTGAGTCACAGGGCAATCAGCCCCAGCATTTT
j_gene: TRBJ1-5; abundance: many; d_gene: .; v_gene: TRBV6-1; CDR3aa: CASSSPASNQPQHF; CDR3nt: TGTGCCAGCAGTTCTCCCGCGAGCAATCAGCCCCAGCATTTT
j_gene: TRBJ1-6; abundance: .; d_gene: TRBD1; v_gene: TRBV27; CDR3aa: CASSSGGSNSPLHF; CDR3nt: TGTGCCAGCAGCTCAGGGGGGAGTAATTCACCCCTCCACTTT
j_gene: TRBJ2-4; abundance: many; d_gene: .; v_gene: TRBV28; CDR3aa: CASSWSPTVTLAKNIQYF; CDR3nt: TGTGCCAGCAGTTGGTCCCCGACAGTTACATTAGCCAAAAACATTCAGTACTTC
j_gene: TRBJ2-2; abundance: many; d_gene: TRBD2; v_gene: TRBV7-2; CDR3aa: CASSLLAGSLNSNTGELFF; CDR3nt: TGTGCCAGCAGCTTGCTAGCGGGAAGTCTTAATTCGAACACCGGGGAGCTGTTTTTT
j_gene: TRBJ1-4; abundance: .; d_gene: .; v_gene: TRBV4-1; CDR3aa: CASSQVQGTRANEKLFF; CDR3nt: TGCGCCAGCAGCCAGGTCCAGGGGACGAGAGCTAATGAAAAACTGTTTTTT
j_gene: TRBJ2-3; abundance: few; d_gene: .; v_gene: TRBV2; CDR3aa: CASLADRTDTQYF; CDR3nt: TGTGCCAGCCTAGCAGACCGCACAGATACGCAGTATTTT
j_gene: TRBJ1-1; abundance: many; d_gene: .; v_gene: TRBV18; CDR3aa: CASSPALENTEAFF; CDR3nt: TGTGCCAGCTCACCAGCGCTGGAGAACACTGAAGCTTTCTTT
j_gene: TRBJ2-7; abundance: many; d_gene: .; v_gene: TRBV7-9; CDR3aa: CASSFSYEQYF; CDR3nt: TGTGCCAGCAGCTTCTCCTACGAGCAGTACTTC
j_gene: TRBJ2-1; abundance: .; d_gene: TRBD2; v_gene: TRBV6-2/TRBV6-3; CDR3aa: CASKFGLAGGREQFF; CDR3nt: TGTGCCAGCAAATTTGGACTAGCGGGAGGTCGGGAGCAGTTCTTC
j_gene: TRBJ2-1; abundance: many; d_gene: TRBD2; v_gene: TRBV7-2; CDR3aa: CASSLGGSRYNEQFF; CDR3nt: TGTGCCAGCAGCTTAGGCGGGAGTAGGTACAATGAGCAGTTCTTC
j_gene: TRBJ2-5; abundance: few; d_gene: .; v_gene: TRBV13; CDR3aa: CASSSRRQEETQYF; CDR3nt: TGTGCCAGCAGCTCGCGTCGCCAGGAAGAGACCCAGTACTTC
j_gene: TRBJ2-3; abundance: many; d_gene: .; v_gene: TRBV5-1; CDR3aa: CASSINTGSSTDTQYF; CDR3nt: TGCGCCAGCAGCATCAACACCGGTTCTAGCACAGATACGCAGTATTTT
j_gene: TRBJ2-3; abundance: .; d_gene: .; v_gene: TRBV24-1; CDR3aa: CATSLSGFSTDTQYF; CDR3nt: TGTGCCACCAGCCTTAGCGGATTTAGCACAGATACGCAGTATTTT
j_gene: TRBJ2-2; abundance: .; d_gene: .; v_gene: TRBV20-1; CDR3aa: CSARDSSANTGELFF; CDR3nt: TGCAGTGCTAGAGATTCGAGCGCGAACACCGGGGAGCTGTTTTTT
j_gene: TRBJ2-5; abundance: .; d_gene: TRBD2; v_gene: TRBV20-1; CDR3aa: CSARTSGGSQETQYF; CDR3nt: TGCAGTGCTAGGACTAGCGGGGGCTCCCAAGAGACCCAGTACTTC